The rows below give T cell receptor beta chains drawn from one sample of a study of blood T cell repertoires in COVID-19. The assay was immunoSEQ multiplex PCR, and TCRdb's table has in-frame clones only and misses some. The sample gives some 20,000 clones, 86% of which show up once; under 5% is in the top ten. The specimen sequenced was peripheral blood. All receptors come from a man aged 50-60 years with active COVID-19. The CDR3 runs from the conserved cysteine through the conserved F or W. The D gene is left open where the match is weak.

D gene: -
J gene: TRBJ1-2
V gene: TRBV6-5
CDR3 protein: CASRRGQDYGYTF

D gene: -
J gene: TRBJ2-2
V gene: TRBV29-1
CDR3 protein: CSVERGGGTGELFF

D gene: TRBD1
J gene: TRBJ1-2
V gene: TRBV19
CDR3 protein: CASSMGQPNYGYTF

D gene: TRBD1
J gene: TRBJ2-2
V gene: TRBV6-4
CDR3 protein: CASSDTYNRGWNTGELFF

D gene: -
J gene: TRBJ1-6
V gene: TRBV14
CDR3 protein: CASSQLYPGIGQPLHF

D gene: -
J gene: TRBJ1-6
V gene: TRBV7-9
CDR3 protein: CASSWSGDTSPLHF

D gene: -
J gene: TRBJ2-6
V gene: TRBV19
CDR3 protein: CASSSQGSGANVLTF

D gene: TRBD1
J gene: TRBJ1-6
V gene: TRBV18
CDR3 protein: CASSPSSKGAYSPLHF

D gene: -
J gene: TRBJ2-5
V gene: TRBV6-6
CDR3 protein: CANSLQGRETQYF

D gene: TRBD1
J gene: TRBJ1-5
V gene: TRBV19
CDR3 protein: CASSDRVMDQPQHF

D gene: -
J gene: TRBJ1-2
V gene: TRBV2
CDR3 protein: CASSELTVYGYTF

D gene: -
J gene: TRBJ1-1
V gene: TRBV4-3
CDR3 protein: CASQLRGDTEAFF

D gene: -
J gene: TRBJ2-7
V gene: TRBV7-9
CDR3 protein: CASSLGYGTPDSYEQYF

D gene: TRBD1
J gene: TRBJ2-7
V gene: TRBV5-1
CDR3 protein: CASSTGTGRADEQYF

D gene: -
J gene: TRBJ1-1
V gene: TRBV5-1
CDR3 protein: CASSTDGQMNTEAFF

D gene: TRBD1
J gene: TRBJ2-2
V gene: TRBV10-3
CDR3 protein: CAISAGQGASGELFF

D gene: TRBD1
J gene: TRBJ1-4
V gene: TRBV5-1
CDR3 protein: CASSLGTGAGEKLFF

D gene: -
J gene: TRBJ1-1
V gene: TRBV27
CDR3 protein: CASSVTGNTEAFF

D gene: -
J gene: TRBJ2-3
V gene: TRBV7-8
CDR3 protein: CASSSPRLPDTQYF

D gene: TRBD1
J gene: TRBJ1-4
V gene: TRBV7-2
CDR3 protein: CASSSTGTVGEKLFF

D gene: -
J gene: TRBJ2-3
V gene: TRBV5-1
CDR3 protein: CASSLNLVGTDTQYF

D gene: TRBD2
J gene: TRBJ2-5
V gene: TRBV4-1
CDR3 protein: CASSSGLAVLGTQYF

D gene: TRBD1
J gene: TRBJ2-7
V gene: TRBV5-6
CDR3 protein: CASSYRDSPYEQYF

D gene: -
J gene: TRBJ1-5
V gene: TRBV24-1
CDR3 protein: CATSLAAPSNQPQHF

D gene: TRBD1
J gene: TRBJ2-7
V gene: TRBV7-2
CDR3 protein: CASSPRGNPSYEQYF

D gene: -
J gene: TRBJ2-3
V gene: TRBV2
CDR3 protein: CASSAVLFGGTDTQYF

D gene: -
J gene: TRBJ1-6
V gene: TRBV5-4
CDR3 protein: CASSLAGDPNSPLHF

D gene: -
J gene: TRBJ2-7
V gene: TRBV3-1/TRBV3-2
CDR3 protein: CASSQAGTQVYF

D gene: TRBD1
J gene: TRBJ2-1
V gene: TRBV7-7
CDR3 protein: CASSYHRDRGVEQFF

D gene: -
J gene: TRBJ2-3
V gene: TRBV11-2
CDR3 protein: CASSPRRGTDTQYF

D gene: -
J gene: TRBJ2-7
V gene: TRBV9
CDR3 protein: CASSPDGGGTDEQYF

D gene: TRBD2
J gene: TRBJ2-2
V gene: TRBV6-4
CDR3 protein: CASSGLAGPIGELFF

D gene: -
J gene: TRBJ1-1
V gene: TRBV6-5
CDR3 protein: CASRPGVYTEAFF

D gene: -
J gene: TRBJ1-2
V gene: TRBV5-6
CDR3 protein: CASSQTARGVYGYTF

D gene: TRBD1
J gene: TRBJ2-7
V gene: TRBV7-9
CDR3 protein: CASSFGQGYEQYF

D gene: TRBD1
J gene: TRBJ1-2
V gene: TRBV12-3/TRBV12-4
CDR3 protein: CASSPRTGFGYTF

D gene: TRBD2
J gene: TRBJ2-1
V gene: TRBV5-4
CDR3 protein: CASSLLPSGGANEQFF

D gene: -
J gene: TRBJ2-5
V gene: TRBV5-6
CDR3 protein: CASSLVGGGHQETQYF

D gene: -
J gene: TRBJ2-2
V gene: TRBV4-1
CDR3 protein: CASSQPYSGELFF

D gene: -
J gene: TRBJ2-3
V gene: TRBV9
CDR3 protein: CASSVVATDTQYF

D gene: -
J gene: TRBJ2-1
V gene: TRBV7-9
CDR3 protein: CASSLGRGEQFF

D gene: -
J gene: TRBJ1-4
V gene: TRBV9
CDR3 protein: CASSVDGGFNEKLFF

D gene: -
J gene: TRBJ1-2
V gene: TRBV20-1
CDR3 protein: CSASAGFGDGYTF

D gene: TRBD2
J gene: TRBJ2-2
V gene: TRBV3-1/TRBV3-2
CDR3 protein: CASSLLGLAGGLNTGELFF

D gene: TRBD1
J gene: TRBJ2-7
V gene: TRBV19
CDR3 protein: CASSLLPGQGDYEQYF

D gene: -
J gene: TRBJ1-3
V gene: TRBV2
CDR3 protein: CASSDVISGNTIYF

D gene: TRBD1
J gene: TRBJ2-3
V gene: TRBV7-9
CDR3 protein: CASSQPGTADF

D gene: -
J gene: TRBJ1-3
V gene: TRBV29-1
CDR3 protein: CSVAPRGLNTIYF

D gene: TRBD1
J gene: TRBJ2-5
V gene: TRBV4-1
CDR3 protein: CASSPGTVQETQYF

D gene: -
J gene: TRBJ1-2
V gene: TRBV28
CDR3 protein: CASGEGGGNYGYTF